Each of the 19 T cell receptor beta chains below was sequenced from the same sample in a study of CD8 T cells in ankylosing spondylitis. TCRdb processed the 5' RACE reads anew with MiXCR; each CDR3 protein has one entry. The data contain about 340,000 distinct CDR3 sequences, around 20% of them seen just once; the ten biggest clones take up roughly 13%. What was sequenced was blood, either unsorted or a sorted T cell fraction (not recorded which). The receptor source for this set is a male donor with ankylosing spondylitis or in good health (not recorded which).

This clonotype turned up a few times. The rearrangement uses TRBV12-3 or TRBV12-4 and TRBJ2-2, with D possibly being TRBD1 (6 bases). V lost 7 bases and J 7 bases, leaving 16 bases between the germline ends. The CDR3 extends over 14 amino acids. The CDR3 DNA sequence: TGTGCCAGCAAGGTCTGGGGGCGAGGCGGGGAGCTGTTTTTT. Translation: CASKVWGRGGELFF.

In this sample, this clonotype turned up a few times. V gene TRBV29-1 combines with J gene TRBJ2-5; 13 bases fit TRBD2. Germline V lookup: CDR1 SQVTM, CDR2 ANQGSEA. V dropped 1 base and J dropped 7; count of bases not matched to a gene: 3. The CDR3 is 14 residues long. CDR3 residues: CSVEGLAGGGTQYF. Here the CDR3 DNA reads TGCAGCGTTGAAGGACTAGCGGGGGGCGGGACCCAGTACTTC.

This clonotype has more than one count but fewer than ten. The chain is built from TRBV7-9 and TRBJ2-1; no firm D call. The length of the CDR3 is 13 residues. V dropped 7 bases and J dropped 0 bases, with 7 bases sitting between them. The V gene's germline CDR1 is SEHNR and CDR2 FQNEAQ (reference sequence). The CDR3 loop is CASIGISYNEQFF. The CDR3, as DNA: TGTGCCAGCATTGGAATCTCCTACAATGAGCAGTTCTTC.

The chain couples TRBV5-1 to TRBJ2-2; 11 nucleotides line up with TRBD2. The CDR3 contains 16 residues. V gave up 3 bases and J gave up 3 bases; unmatched junction bases: 4. Germline values: CDR1 SGHRS, CDR2 YFSETQ. This CDR3 is CASSYLLAGDTGELFF. CDR3 DNA: TGCGCCAGCAGCTACTTACTAGCGGGGGACACCGGGGAGCTGTTTTTT.

The chain carries TRBV27 and TRBJ2-7; 8 nucleotides align to TRBD1. Germline V gene data show CDR1 as MNHEY and CDR2 as SMNVEV (reference sequence). J lost 3 bases, V lost 5 bases, and 6 bases had no gene match. The CDR3 extends over 14 amino acids. This CDR3 reads CASSQDRANYEQYF. In DNA, the CDR3 is TGTGCCAGCAGTCAGGACAGGGCAAACTACGAGCAGTACTTC.

This clonotype appeared a few times. The chain has TRBV5-6 and TRBJ2-3; 8 bases are shared with TRBD2. Germline CDR1 reads SGHDT; CDR2 reads YYEEEE. Losses at the gene ends were 1 base for V and 3 bases for J; bases not matched to a gene: 7. The CDR3 sequence is 16 residues long. In DNA form, the CDR3 reads TGTGCCAGCAGCTTGTTGCCGGGGGGGGGTACAGATACGCAGTATTTT. Its translation is CASSLLPGGGTDTQYF. The full variable domain, completed using reference TRBV5-6 and TRBJ2-3, is DAGVTQSPTHLIKTRGQQVTLRCSPKSGHDTVSWYQQALGQGPQFIFQYYEEEERQRGNFPDRFSGHQFPNYSSELNVNALLLGDSALYLCASSLLPGGGTDTQYFGPGTRLTVL.

The chain joins TRBV12-3 or TRBV12-4 to TRBJ2-1; 8 bases fit TRBD1. The CDR3 spans 13 residues. Trimming removed 4 bases from V and 8 bases from J; junction bases left unmatched: 4. For the CDR3, the DNA is TGTGCCAGCAGTTCCCAGGGGGCCCATGAGCAGTTCTTC. Its protein is CASSSQGAHEQFF.

This chain connects TRBV14 to TRBJ1-6; 7 bases map to TRBD1. Germline V gene lookup returns CDR1 SGHDN and CDR2 FVKESK. This CDR3 is 16 amino acids long. The V and J ends lost 0 bases and 7 bases, in that order; junction bases with no gene match: 6. The CDR3, as DNA: TGTGCCAGCAGCCAAGACGGGGGACAGATAAATTCACCCCTCCACTTT. Translated: CASSQDGGQINSPLHF.

This clonotype was seen a few times. The V gene is TRBV18, the J gene TRBJ2-1; D is possibly TRBD1 (5 bases). The germline gives CDR1 KGHSH, CDR2 LQKENI. The CDR3 sequence is 14 residues long. V lost 2 bases, J lost 8 bases, and 13 bases lay in between. CDR3 in DNA: TGTGCCAGCTCACCAGGTCCAGGGCAGTATGAGCAGTTCTTC. It specifies CASSPGPGQYEQFF.

The J gene is TRBJ2-5, the V gene TRBV10-3, with D tentatively TRBD1 or TRBD2 (5 bases each). The CDR3 extends over 13 amino acids. Germline values: CDR1 ENHRY, CDR2 SYGVKD. V lost 6 bases to trimming and J lost 1 base, with 9 bases between them. CDR3 in amino acids: CAISGDGQETQYF. The CDR3 DNA follows: TGTGCCATCAGCGGGGACGGCCAAGAGACCCAGTACTTC.

The chain has TRBV2 and TRBJ2-7, with 7 bases identical to TRBD2. This CDR3 region has 15 residues. V was clipped by 0 bases and J by 1 base; unmatched bases: 3. Germline loops: CDR1 SNHLY, CDR2 FYNNEI. In DNA, the CDR3 is TGTGCCAGCAGTGAAGCCCTCGGGGGGTCCTACGAGCAGTACTTC. Encoded protein: CASSEALGGSYEQYF. The whole variable domain, filled in from reference TRBV2 and TRBJ2-7, reads EPEVTQTPSHQVTQMGQEVILRCVPISNHLYFYWYRQILGQKVEFLVSFYNNEISEKSEIFDDQFSVERPDGSNFTLKIRSTKLEDSAMYFCASSEALGGSYEQYFGPGTRLTVT.

The sample holds a few counts of this clonotype. V is TRBV25-1 and J is TRBJ2-7; 7 bases align to TRBD1. The V gene end was trimmed by 5 bases and the J gene end by 7 bases; junction bases not matched to a gene: 2. There are 11 residues in the CDR3. Per the germline V gene, CDR1 is MGHDK and CDR2 is SYGVNS. The chain's CDR3 is CASSWTGEQYF. The CDR3 region has the DNA TGTGCCAGCAGTTGGACAGGAGAGCAGTACTTC.

The genes are TRBV20-1 and TRBJ1-1, with D tentatively TRBD1 (6 bases). CDR1 is DFQATT, CDR2 SNEGSKA, per germline (reference sequence). Trimming left V 1 base short and J 0 bases short, with 15 bases between. CDR3 length: 16 residues. The CDR3 reads CSARAIGGGMNTEAFF. The CDR3 nucleotides are TGCAGTGCTAGAGCCATAGGGGGGGGGATGAACACTGAAGCTTTCTTT.

The chain is built from TRBV19 and TRBJ2-1, with 8 bases aligning to TRBD2. Per germline, CDR1 LNHDA and CDR2 SQIVND (reference sequence). The trim removed 6 bases at V and 4 bases at J, leaving 8 bases unmatched. This CDR3 has 15 residues. The CDR3 sequence: CASSLQRGMYNEQFF. CDR3 nucleotides: TGTGCCAGTAGCCTACAGCGGGGGATGTACAATGAGCAGTTCTTC.

The gene calls are TRBV11-2 and TRBJ2-5; D is perhaps TRBD2 (5 bases). V shed 6 bases and J shed 5 bases, with 13 bases lying between them. From germline, CDR1 is SGHAT and CDR2 FQNNGV. This CDR3 contains 13 residues. CDR3 coding DNA: TGTGCCAGCAGGTTATTATGGGAGGAGACCCAGTACTTC. It specifies CASRLLWEETQYF.

This clonotype has a handful of counts. The chain has TRBV15 and TRBJ2-1; no clear D gene. This CDR3 is built from 14 residues. Per the germline V gene, CDR1 is LNHNV and CDR2 is YYDKDF (reference sequence). V was pared by 1 base and J by 5 bases, with 9 bases between. The DNA of the CDR3 is TGTGCCACCAGCAGAGTCTGGCGAGACAATGAGCAGTTCTTC. This encodes CATSRVWRDNEQFF.

CDR3 coding DNA: TGCAGTGCTAGTCTGGCCAGGTACCAAGAGACCCAGTACTTC. This sequence encodes CSASLARYQETQYF. The chain links TRBV20-1 to TRBJ2-5; no firm D call. The CDR3 has 14 amino acids. The V gene's germline CDR1 is DFQATT and CDR2 SNEGSKA (reference sequence). V dropped 3 bases and J dropped 0 bases, with 11 bases sitting between them.

This clonotype was seen only a few times. The CDR3 coding sequence is TGCAGCGCCGAGTCGGGGGTCGGGGAGACCCAGTACTTC. Amino acids: CSAESGVGETQYF. The chain recombines TRBV29-1 with TRBJ2-5; a weak D match, TRBD2 (6 bases). V gave up 7 bases and J gave up 5 bases, with 17 bases separating them. The CDR3 extends over 13 amino acids. The germline V gene has CDR1 SQVTM and CDR2 ANQGSEA.

This clonotype was found a few times. The chain is built from TRBV5-1 and TRBJ2-7; no firm D call. In germline, CDR1 is SGHRS, CDR2 YFSETQ. The CDR3 runs to 14 residues. Between the trimmed V and J ends, which lost 1 base and 2 bases, there was a span of 10 bases. CDR3 DNA sequence: TGCGCCAGCAGCTTGATAGGCGGAACCTACGAGCAGTACTTC. Residues: CASSLIGGTYEQYF. The full variable domain, completed using reference TRBV5-1 and TRBJ2-7, is KAGVTQTPRYLIKTRGQQVTLSCSPISGHRSVSWYQQTPGQGLQFLFEYFSETQRNKGNFPGRFSGRQFSNSRSEMNVSTLELGDSALYLCASSLIGGTYEQYFGPGTRLTVT.